One and the same sample provided the 10 T cell receptor beta chains below, sequenced in a study of blood T cell repertoires in COVID-19. Assay used: immunoSEQ multiplex PCR; TCRdb lists only in-frame clones, some missing. In the table there are about 350,000 clones, roughly 84% of which are singletons. Material for sequencing was PBMCs or T cells enriched from blood (not recorded which). Receptor source: a woman aged 25 to 45 who had recovered from COVID-19.

This sequence joins TRBV28 and TRBJ1-2, with TRBD1 matching 7 bases. J gave up 7 bases and V 2 bases, and 7 bases lay outside the gene matches. Looked up from germline, CDR1 is MDHEN and CDR2 is SYDVKM. There are 14 residues in the CDR3. CDR3 loop: CASSLEGAGSGYTF. The CDR3, as DNA: TGTGCCAGCAGTTTAGAGGGGGCGGGTTCTGGCTACACCTTC.

The chain employs TRBV6-6 and TRBJ2-3; D is undetermined. CDR3 length: 11 amino acids. The germline CDR1 and CDR2 sequences are MNHNY and SVGAGI (reference sequence). V was trimmed by 8 bases and J by 0 bases, leaving 3 bases between them. The CDR3 loop reads CASRSTDTQYF. CDR3 in DNA: TGTGCCAGCCGGAGCACAGATACGCAGTATTTT.

V and J are TRBV30 and TRBJ2-3; D unresolved. This CDR3 has 12 amino acids. Germline assignment: CDR1 GTSNPN and CDR2 SVGIG (reference sequence). The V end was cut by 2 bases, the J end by 3 bases, with 6 bases between. As DNA, the CDR3 is TGTGCCTGGAGTCCCCGTACAGATACGCAGTATTTT. Its protein product is CAWSPRTDTQYF.

The chain joins TRBV7-9 to TRBJ2-1; 9 nucleotides match TRBD1. The CDR3 spans 14 residues. The junction had 5 bases not matched to a gene; V was cut back by 5 bases and J by 6 bases. In germline, CDR1 is SEHNR, CDR2 FQNEAQ (reference sequence). CDR3 in DNA: TGTGCCAGCAGCCTTGGACAGGGGCGCAATGAGCAGTTCTTC. Its translation: CASSLGQGRNEQFF.

This clone was found a few times. This chain joins TRBV3-1 (or the pseudogene TRBV3-2) and TRBJ1-3; perhaps TRBD1 as D (5 bases). The V gene's germline CDR1 is LGHDT and CDR2 YNNKEL (reference sequence). The CDR3 runs to 18 residues. V lost 0 bases and J 0 bases, leaving 15 bases between the germline ends. CDR3: CASSQEGVAGHSGNTIYF. CDR3 DNA: TGTGCCAGCAGCCAAGAAGGCGTGGCAGGGCACTCTGGAAACACCATATATTTT.

The chain links TRBV5-4 to TRBJ2-2; TRBD2 aligns across 7 bases. Trimming removed 0 bases from V and 5 bases from J; junction bases left unmatched: 10. The CDR3 spans 17 residues. The germline V gene encodes CDR1 SGHNT and CDR2 YYREEE (reference sequence). CDR3 sequence: CASSLALDSGGTGELFF. The CDR3, as DNA: TGTGCCAGCAGCTTGGCCCTCGACTCCGGGGGGACCGGGGAGCTGTTTTTT.

This clone showed up just once. The chain has TRBV19 and TRBJ2-7; weak D call: TRBD2 (5 bases). The CDR3 spans 13 residues. Germline V gives CDR1 LNHDA, CDR2 SQIVND (reference sequence). V shed 5 bases and J shed 4 bases, with 12 bases lying between them. As DNA, the CDR3 is TGTGCCAGTAGTCCGCGGGCAGCATACGAGCAGTACTTC. Amino acid sequence: CASSPRAAYEQYF.

The chain carries TRBV4-1 and TRBJ1-2; 8 positions agree with TRBD1. The germline V gene has CDR1 MGHRA and CDR2 YSYEKL. This CDR3 contains 15 residues. With 1 base clipped from V and 5 bases from J, the junction kept 6 bases outside the gene matches. This CDR3 is CASSQVRQGPYGYTF. The CDR3 nucleotides are TGCGCCAGCAGCCAAGTAAGACAGGGGCCTTATGGCTACACCTTC.

The chain has TRBV30 and TRBJ2-1; TRBD2 aligns across 16 bases. Per the germline V gene, CDR1 is GTSNPN and CDR2 is SVGIG (reference sequence). The V segment lost 0 bases and the J segment 8 bases; nucleotides outside the gene matches: 7. CDR3 length: 17 amino acids. CDR3 protein: CAWSVLGTSGGVDEQFF. The CDR3 bases are TGTGCCTGGAGTGTACTGGGGACTAGCGGGGGGGTGGATGAGCAGTTCTTC.

The gene calls are TRBV7-9 and TRBJ1-2, with a tentative D call TRBD1 (6 bases). The germline CDR1 and CDR2 sequences are SEHNR and FQNEAQ (reference sequence). CDR3 length equals 13 residues. V was shortened by 8 bases and J by 6 bases, with 16 bases between the two germline ends. CDR3 nucleotide sequence: TGTGCCAGCGGAGATGGGGGCGGTCATGGCTACACCTTC. Translated, it gives CASGDGGGHGYTF.